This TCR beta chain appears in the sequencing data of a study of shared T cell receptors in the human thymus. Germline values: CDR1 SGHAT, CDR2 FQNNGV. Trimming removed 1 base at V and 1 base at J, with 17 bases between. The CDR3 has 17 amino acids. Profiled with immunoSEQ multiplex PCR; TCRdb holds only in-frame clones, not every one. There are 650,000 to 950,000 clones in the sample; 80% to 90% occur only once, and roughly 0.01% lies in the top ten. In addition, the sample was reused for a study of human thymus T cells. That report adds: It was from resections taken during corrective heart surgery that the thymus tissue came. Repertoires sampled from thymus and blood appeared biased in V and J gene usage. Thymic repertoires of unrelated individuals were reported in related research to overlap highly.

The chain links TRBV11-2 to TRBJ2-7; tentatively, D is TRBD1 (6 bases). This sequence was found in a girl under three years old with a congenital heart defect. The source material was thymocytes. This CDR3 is CASSLGLQGQLSYEQYF. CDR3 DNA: TGTGCCAGCAGCTTAGGGCTACAGGGCCAACTTTCCTACGAGCAGTACTTC.